These 20 T cell receptor beta chains came from one sample sequenced in a study of T cells in localized non-small cell lung cancer. Sequencing was performed with immunoSEQ multiplex PCR; in TCRdb, only in-frame clones are kept and a portion is missing. The sample has 2,100 or so clones, roughly a quarter seen once. This material consisted of normal lung tissue next to the tumor, taken before any cancer treatment. The receptors originated from a woman aged 40-70 years with stage I lung adenocarcinoma.

This clone occurred a few times. This chain joins TRBV9 and TRBJ2-1; a possible D gene is TRBD2 (7 bases). V lost 0 bases, J lost 14 bases, and 15 bases lay in between. The germline CDR1 and CDR2 sequences are SGDLS and YYNGEE. The CDR3 is 13 amino acids. In nucleotides, the CDR3 is TGTGCCAGCAGCGTAGTGTCTGGGGGGGCTGAGTTCTTC. Translated, it gives CASSVVSGGAEFF.

This clone turned up a few times. CDR3 in DNA: TGTGCCTGGAGTGAAAGGAGGGAGCAGTACTTC. This encodes CAWSERREQYF. J is TRBJ2-7 and V is TRBV30; TRBD2 might be the D (5 bases). CDR1 is GTSNPN, CDR2 SVGIG, per germline (reference sequence). V was trimmed by 1 base and J by 7 bases, leaving 8 bases between them. This CDR3 comprises 11 residues. The entire variable domain, with the rest obtained from reference TRBV30 and TRBJ2-7, is as follows: SQTIHQWPATLVQPVGSPLSLECTVEGTSNPNLYWYRQAAGRGLQLLFYSVGIGQISSEVPQNLSASRPQDRQFILSSKKLLLSDSGFYLCAWSERREQYFGPGTRLTVT.

This rearrangement joins TRBV9 to TRBJ1-2; the D gene is possibly TRBD1 (5 bases). The CDR3 runs 15 residues. Germline V gene data show CDR1 as SGDLS and CDR2 as YYNGEE. V was clipped by 5 bases and J by 7 bases, with 21 bases between them. CDR3 residues: CASSEARGLGSGYTF. CDR3 bases: TGTGCCAGCAGTGAAGCGCGGGGCCTTGGGAGTGGCTACACCTTC.

This chain connects TRBV6-8 to TRBJ1-2; D ambiguous. Trimming left V 4 bases short and J 5 bases short, with 8 bases between. This CDR3 has 12 residues. CDR1 is MNHGY, CDR2 SAAAGT, per germline. The DNA for the CDR3 is TGTGCCAGCAGTTCAACAGCATATGGCTACACCTTC. Translation: CASSSTAYGYTF.

This clone was counted a few times. The V call is TRBV4-1, the J call TRBJ2-7; D assignment may be TRBD1 or TRBD2 (5 bases each). This CDR3 has 14 amino acids. Trimming stripped 4 bases from V and 5 bases from J, with 15 bases between. The germline gives CDR1 MGHRA, CDR2 YSYEKL. CDR3 sequence: CASSPWGTKHEQYF. DNA for the CDR3: TGCGCCAGCAGCCCCTGGGGGACCAAACACGAGCAGTACTTC.

This chain connects TRBV6-8 to TRBJ2-7; possible D gene TRBD1, 5 bases. Germline CDR1 reads MNHGY; CDR2 reads SAAAGT. This CDR3 has 15 amino acids. V lost 7 bases, J lost 5 bases, and 21 bases lay in between. The CDR3 protein is CASKEGAGNKDEQYF. For the CDR3, the DNA is TGTGCCAGCAAAGAAGGGGCAGGGAATAAGGACGAGCAGTACTTC.

This clone has just a few counts. The chain is built from TRBV6-8 and TRBJ2-7; tentatively, D is TRBD2 (5 bases). Germline values: CDR1 MNHGY, CDR2 SAAAGT. Between the trimmed V and J ends, which lost 6 bases and 6 bases, there was a span of 12 bases. The CDR3 consists of 12 residues. The CDR3: CASREALGEQYF. The CDR3 region has the DNA TGTGCCAGCAGGGAGGCCCTGGGCGAGCAGTACTTC.

This clone occurred a few times. The V call is TRBV9, the J call TRBJ2-7; D might be TRBD2 (6 bases). The germline V gene encodes CDR1 SGDLS and CDR2 YYNGEE. The length of the CDR3 is 13 residues. V lost 5 bases to trimming and J lost 7 bases, with 16 bases between them. The CDR3 is CASSGSGVTEQYF. Here the CDR3 DNA reads TGTGCCAGCAGTGGTTCGGGAGTTACGGAGCAGTACTTC.

This clone is labeled as medium-sized. This chain links TRBV11-3 with TRBJ2-3; D possibly matches TRBD1 or TRBD2 (6 bases each). The germline V gene encodes CDR1 SGHNT and CDR2 YENEEA. V was pared by 5 bases and J by 2 bases, with 17 bases between. This CDR3 has 16 residues. The DNA for the CDR3 is TGTGCCAGCAGCCAAGCGAAGGGGGGCCACACAGATACGCAGTATTTT. This translates into CASSQAKGGHTDTQYF.

The genes are TRBV11-3 and TRBJ1-2, with no clear D. The CDR3 consists of 14 residues. V shed 7 bases and J shed 6 bases, with 18 bases lying between them. From germline, CDR1 is SGHNT and CDR2 YENEEA. Here the CDR3 DNA reads TGTGCCAGCACCTTGACGTGGGATAGGGATGGCTACACCTTC. Protein sequence: CASTLTWDRDGYTF.

This clone has just a few counts. This chain connects TRBV6-8 to TRBJ1-2; a weak D match, TRBD1 (5 bases). Trimming stripped 6 bases from V and 8 bases from J, with 16 bases between. Germline CDR1 MNHGY, CDR2 SAAAGT. The CDR3 is made up of 13 amino acids. The CDR3 sequence is CASSNRGEGGYTF. The CDR3 DNA reads as TGTGCCAGCAGCAACCGAGGGGAAGGAGGCTACACCTTC.

V gene TRBV30 combines with J gene TRBJ2-6, with 9 bases identical to TRBD2. Germline trimming cut 4 bases from V and 2 bases from J; bases unmatched to any gene: 6. Germline loops: CDR1 GTSNPN, CDR2 SVGIG (reference sequence). The CDR3 has 16 residues. The CDR3 sequence: CAWIRRGGAGANVLTF. The CDR3 DNA reads as TGTGCCTGGATAAGGCGCGGGGGGGCTGGGGCCAACGTCCTGACTTTC. The full variable domain, completed using reference TRBV30 and TRBJ2-6, is SQTIHQWPATLVQPVGSPLSLECTVEGTSNPNLYWYRQAAGRGLQLLFYSVGIGQISSEVPQNLSASRPQDRQFILSSKKLLLSDSGFYLCAWIRRGGAGANVLTFGAGSRLTVL.

In this sample, this clone is medium-sized. The chain combines TRBV11-3 with TRBJ2-3, with 9 bases fitting TRBD2. CDR1 is SGHNT and CDR2 is YENEEA in the germline V gene. V lost 5 bases, J lost 2 bases, and 5 bases stayed unmatched. This CDR3 contains 15 residues. CDR3 coding DNA: TGTGCCAGCAGCCATGAGCGGGGGGACACAGATACGCAGTATTTT. Translated, it gives CASSHERGDTDTQYF.

The V and J genes are TRBV5-1 and TRBJ2-5, with D maybe TRBD1 (6 bases). The CDR3 extends over 15 amino acids. CDR1 and CDR2 (germline): SGHRS, YFSETQ. The V gene lost 6 bases and the J gene lost 5 bases, with 20 bases spanning the gap. In DNA form, the CDR3 reads TGCGCCAGCATCGGCCTCAGGGGATCAGGGGAGACCCAGTACTTC. Translated, it gives CASIGLRGSGETQYF.

This clone is categorized as medium-sized. V is TRBV11-3 and J is TRBJ1-2, with D possibly being TRBD1 (6 bases). The V gene's germline CDR1 is SGHNT and CDR2 YENEEA. Trimming took off 5 bases at V and 3 bases at J, with 19 bases between the two ends. This CDR3 has 16 amino acids. In DNA form, the CDR3 reads TGTGCCAGCAGCCTTGATAATGGGGGGCTGGACTATGGCTACACCTTC. Translation gives CASSLDNGGLDYGYTF.

By sample fraction, this clone is large (0.1 to 1%). This chain uses TRBV11-3 with TRBJ2-5; TRBD1 aligns across 8 bases. This CDR3 contains 16 residues. The V gene's germline CDR1 is SGHNT and CDR2 YENEEA. V shed 2 bases, J shed 5 bases, and the junction held 10 bases outside the gene matches. CDR3 in DNA: TGTGCCAGCAGCTTAAGACCGGTTGGACAGGGCGAGACCCAGTACTTC. Its protein product is CASSLRPVGQGETQYF. Using reference TRBV11-3 and TRBJ2-5 for the parts outside the CDR3, the full variable domain is EAGVVQSPRYKIIEKKQPVAFWCNPISGHNTLYWYLQNLGQGPELLIRYENEEAVDDSQLPKDRFSAERLKGVDSTLKIQPAELGDSAVYLCASSLRPVGQGETQYFGPGTRLLVL.

This clone was seen a handful of times. The chain has TRBV9 and TRBJ2-3; 10 bases are shared with TRBD2. The CDR3 spans 15 residues. Germline values: CDR1 SGDLS, CDR2 YYNGEE. V shed 5 bases, J shed 4 bases, and the junction held 7 bases outside the gene matches. CDR3 in amino acids: CASSLERGGPDTQYF. Here the CDR3 DNA reads TGTGCCAGCAGTTTGGAGCGGGGGGGCCCAGATACGCAGTATTTT.

This clone was recorded a few times. V gene TRBV6-8 combines with J gene TRBJ2-3; 10 nucleotides match TRBD1. CDR3 length equals 15 residues. Trimming removed 1 base from V and 3 bases from J; junction bases left unmatched: 1. CDR1 is MNHGY and CDR2 is SAAAGT in the germline V gene. The chain's CDR3 is CASSYLDRGTDTQYF. CDR3 coding DNA: TGTGCCAGCAGTTACTTGGACAGGGGGACAGATACGCAGTATTTT.

This chain connects TRBV5-1 to TRBJ2-7; D might be TRBD1 (6 bases). Trimming pared 0 bases from V and 5 bases from J, leaving 12 bases between. The CDR3 sequence is 14 residues long. CDR1 is SGHRS and CDR2 is YFSETQ in the germline V gene. CDR3 sequence reads: CASSLAQQGDEQYF. CDR3 nucleotide sequence: TGCGCCAGCAGCTTGGCCCAACAGGGAGACGAGCAGTACTTC.

This clone was detected only a few times. This sequence joins TRBV9 and TRBJ1-6; 8 bases match TRBD1. With 5 bases clipped from V and 7 bases from J, the junction kept 5 bases outside the gene matches. The CDR3 runs to 14 residues. Germline-derived CDR1 and CDR2 are SGDLS and YYNGEE. The CDR3 DNA sequence: TGTGCCAGCAGGGAAGACAGGGGAAATTCACCCCTCCACTTT. It is translated as CASREDRGNSPLHF.